The rows below give T cell receptor beta chains drawn from one sample of a study of post-analysis software for immune sequencing data. TCRdb recomputed calls from the PCR reads with MiXCR, one row per CDR3 protein. The table records 180,000 or so distinct CDR3 sequences, around 29% of them present only once. The sequencing input was blood. Every receptor here comes from a girl aged 2-17 years with multiple sclerosis. CDR3s include the opening cysteine and the closing phenylalanine or tryptophan. The D gene is left open where the match is weak.

j_call: TRBJ2-3
cdr3_length: 14
v_call: TRBV29-1
d_call: TRBD2
cdr3_aa: CSASTSGRSTTQYF

j_call: .
cdr3_length: 14
v_call: TRBV29-1
d_call: .
cdr3_aa: CSVERGQRGNEQYF

j_call: TRBJ2-6
cdr3_length: 15
v_call: TRBV5-1
d_call: .
cdr3_aa: CASSLTRAGANVLTF

j_call: TRBJ2-5
cdr3_length: 14
v_call: TRBV7-2
d_call: .
cdr3_aa: CASSLGGGRETQYF

j_call: TRBJ2-1
cdr3_length: 16
v_call: TRBV20-1
d_call: TRBD2
cdr3_aa: CSATPTSGRTYNEQFF

j_call: TRBJ1-4
cdr3_length: 12
v_call: TRBV20-1
d_call: .
cdr3_aa: CSARGRNEKLFF

j_call: TRBJ2-1
cdr3_length: 14
v_call: TRBV5-1
d_call: TRBD1
cdr3_aa: CASSCEGANNEQFF

j_call: TRBJ2-7
cdr3_length: 10
v_call: TRBV20-1
d_call: .
cdr3_aa: CSARTYEQYF

j_call: TRBJ2-7
cdr3_length: 15
v_call: TRBV20-1
d_call: TRBD2
cdr3_aa: CSARDPGLPTYEQYF

j_call: TRBJ2-7
cdr3_length: 13
v_call: TRBV12-3/TRBV12-4
d_call: .
cdr3_aa: CASSFRDTVKVYF

j_call: TRBJ2-3
cdr3_length: 15
v_call: TRBV9
d_call: .
cdr3_aa: CASSVGGDGTDTQYF

j_call: TRBJ2-7
cdr3_length: 14
v_call: TRBV20-1
d_call: TRBD2
cdr3_aa: CSARDWGEGYEQYF

j_call: TRBJ2-4
cdr3_length: 14
v_call: TRBV10-3
d_call: .
cdr3_aa: CAISESGRGNIQYF

j_call: TRBJ2-7
cdr3_length: 11
v_call: TRBV6-2/TRBV6-3
d_call: .
cdr3_aa: CATRHTYEQYF

j_call: TRBJ2-3
cdr3_length: 16
v_call: TRBV14
d_call: .
cdr3_aa: CASSRTMAGTTDTQYF

j_call: TRBJ1-5
cdr3_length: 16
v_call: TRBV4-1
d_call: TRBD1
cdr3_aa: CASSQGWTGGNQPQHF

j_call: TRBJ2-2
cdr3_length: 15
v_call: TRBV7-9
d_call: .
cdr3_aa: CASSLAGAITGELFF

j_call: TRBJ1-2
cdr3_length: 17
v_call: TRBV5-1
d_call: TRBD1
cdr3_aa: CASSASIRGRGGDGYTF

j_call: TRBJ1-5
cdr3_length: 14
v_call: TRBV20-1
d_call: .
cdr3_aa: CSAREGGGQQPQHF

j_call: TRBJ1-5
cdr3_length: 16
v_call: TRBV20-1
d_call: TRBD1
cdr3_aa: CSARATTGNSNQPQHF

j_call: TRBJ2-3
cdr3_length: 14
v_call: TRBV20-1
d_call: TRBD2
cdr3_aa: CGIRRGTVTDTQYF

j_call: TRBJ1-5
cdr3_length: 15
v_call: TRBV28
d_call: TRBD1
cdr3_aa: CASSLEGQGDQPQHF

j_call: TRBJ1-6
cdr3_length: 15
v_call: TRBV7-9
d_call: .
cdr3_aa: CASSLGRAGDSPLHF

j_call: TRBJ1-4
cdr3_length: 12
v_call: TRBV2
d_call: TRBD1
cdr3_aa: CASSDRGEKLFF

j_call: TRBJ2-7
cdr3_length: 13
v_call: TRBV5-1
d_call: .
cdr3_aa: CASSLQGRYEQYF

j_call: TRBJ2-1
cdr3_length: 17
v_call: TRBV4-1
d_call: .
cdr3_aa: CASSQDVGMSSYNEQFF

j_call: TRBJ2-3
cdr3_length: 15
v_call: TRBV7-3
d_call: .
cdr3_aa: CASSSQTGRTDTQYF

j_call: TRBJ1-2
cdr3_length: 13
v_call: TRBV19
d_call: .
cdr3_aa: CASRRGVNYGYTF

j_call: TRBJ2-1
cdr3_length: 15
v_call: TRBV20-1
d_call: TRBD1
cdr3_aa: CSARPGTGHNNEQFF

j_call: TRBJ1-5
cdr3_length: 14
v_call: TRBV4-2
d_call: TRBD1
cdr3_aa: CASSPDRGNQPQHF

j_call: TRBJ2-1
cdr3_length: 14
v_call: TRBV5-1
d_call: .
cdr3_aa: CTSSLAGPYNEQFF

j_call: TRBJ2-1
cdr3_length: 14
v_call: TRBV20-1
d_call: TRBD2
cdr3_aa: CSATPSGRRNEQFF

j_call: TRBJ2-5
cdr3_length: 16
v_call: TRBV7-2
d_call: .
cdr3_aa: CASSLGVRPNQETQYF

j_call: TRBJ2-4
cdr3_length: 13
v_call: TRBV12-3/TRBV12-4
d_call: .
cdr3_aa: CASSSGPGNIQYF

j_call: TRBJ1-2
cdr3_length: 13
v_call: TRBV5-6
d_call: .
cdr3_aa: CASSGQGKYGYTF

j_call: TRBJ1-2
cdr3_length: 13
v_call: TRBV7-2
d_call: .
cdr3_aa: CASSLDAAYGYTF

j_call: TRBJ2-7
cdr3_length: 12
v_call: TRBV27
d_call: TRBD2
cdr3_aa: CAAGDGYYEQYF

j_call: .
cdr3_length: 13
v_call: TRBV6-5
d_call: .
cdr3_aa: CASSTGSTYEQYF

j_call: TRBJ1-6
cdr3_length: 16
v_call: TRBV5-1
d_call: TRBD1
cdr3_aa: CASSRTGTDDNSPLHF

j_call: TRBJ2-7
cdr3_length: 15
v_call: TRBV2
d_call: .
cdr3_aa: CASSEAGSSYNGQYF

j_call: TRBJ2-2
cdr3_length: 19
v_call: TRBV6-2/TRBV6-3
d_call: TRBD2
cdr3_aa: CASSYHLTSGSLATGELFF

j_call: .
cdr3_length: 15
v_call: TRBV9
d_call: .
cdr3_aa: CASSVVGGARGEQYF

j_call: TRBJ2-3
cdr3_length: 15
v_call: TRBV10-3
d_call: TRBD2
cdr3_aa: CAISELAASTDTQYF

j_call: TRBJ1-5
cdr3_length: 12
v_call: TRBV20-1
d_call: .
cdr3_aa: CSARMGNQPQHF

j_call: TRBJ2-5
cdr3_length: 15
v_call: TRBV12-3/TRBV12-4
d_call: TRBD1
cdr3_aa: CASSYGTGVNNEQYF

j_call: TRBJ1-2
cdr3_length: 15
v_call: TRBV5-1
d_call: TRBD1
cdr3_aa: CASSWPGQNPYGYTF

j_call: TRBJ2-2
cdr3_length: 15
v_call: TRBV12-3/TRBV12-4
d_call: .
cdr3_aa: CASRTEGRNTGELFF

j_call: TRBJ2-1
cdr3_length: 15
v_call: TRBV20-1
d_call: TRBD2
cdr3_aa: CSGSGGGSGGSEQFF

j_call: TRBJ1-4
cdr3_length: 16
v_call: TRBV4-1
d_call: .
cdr3_aa: CASSRTPGRVGEKLFF

j_call: TRBJ1-2
cdr3_length: 16
v_call: TRBV5-1
d_call: .
cdr3_aa: CAIREPGGGLGDGYTF

j_call: TRBJ2-7
cdr3_length: 15
v_call: TRBV12-3/TRBV12-4
d_call: TRBD2
cdr3_aa: CASSLSNSGIYEQYF